This T cell receptor (beta chain) was sequenced for a study of cytomegalovirus exposure and HLA in healthy donors. PCR employed 60 Vbeta and 13 Jbeta primers. Some clones are missing from TCRdb's copy, which holds only in-frame ones; the method was immunoSEQ multiplex PCR. The sample lists under 200,000 clones; 80% to 90% were seen once. Germline V gene data show CDR1 as SGDLS and CDR2 as YYNGEE. V was clipped by 2 bases and J by 7 bases, with 21 bases between them. The CDR3 is made up of 16 amino acids. The V and J genes are TRBV9 and TRBJ1-1; D call uncertain. Sequencing was carried out using PBMCs. This receptor was identified in a woman in her forties or fifties in good health and CMV-seronegative. CDR3 amino acids: CASSVEAGRVIGEAFF. The CDR3 coding sequence is TGTGCCAGCAGCGTCGAGGCGGGGAGGGTTATAGGTGAAGCTTTCTTT.